This T cell receptor (beta chain) comes out of a study of blood T cells in healthy people across ages. Findings of the study overall: Donor CMV infection status was unknown, possibly confounding age-related changes in expanded clonotypes. The lack of PBMC sorting stopped any conclusive naive versus antigen-experienced comparison.

Next came a second PCR, run for about 7 to 12 cycles, which used a sample-barcoded 5' primer along with a J-beta primer mix. TCRdb reprocessed the 5' RACE reads via MiXCR and lists one record per CDR3 protein. The data contain about 620,000 distinct CDR3 sequences, under 25% of them seen just once; the ten biggest clones take up roughly 3.9%. Healthy Russian Caucasian donors spanned ages about 6 to 100 years. A minimum of 7 million PBMCs was isolated per sample. The V gene's germline CDR1 is SGDLS and CDR2 YYNGEE. The CDR3 is 13 amino acids. The V end lost 5 bases, the J end lost 9 bases, and 14 bases lay between the germline ends. Remarks on this clonotype: Its specificity is not known.

The sequence derives from a man aged 65 to 79 in good health. This sequence joins TRBV9 and TRBJ2-2; TRBD1 might be the D (6 bases). The sequencing input was blood. CDR3 nucleotides: TGTGCCAGCAGAGGGATACAGGGCTGGGAGCTGTTTTTT. Translated, it gives CASRGIQGWELFF.